Listed below are T cell receptor beta chains from one sample, sequenced in a study of T cells in Graves' hyperthyroidism and ophthalmopathy. TCRdb reprocessed the multiplex PCR reads with MiXCR, giving one entry per CDR3 protein. This table holds approximately 360,000 distinct CDR3 sequences, approximately 15% found once. Sequenced input: blood. These TCRs come from a woman under 30 with Graves' hyperthyroidism that later progressed to Graves' ophthalmopathy. The CDR3 runs from the conserved cysteine through the conserved F or W. A D gene is named only where the DNA matches it firmly. Not every row has a clone size; where given, it reads once, few, many or a size class.

size: .
V: TRBV15
D: TRBD1
J: TRBJ1-3
DNA: TGTGCCACCAGCAGAGACCAGGACAGGGCTCGAAACACCATATATTTT
CDR3: CATSRDQDRARNTIYF

size: .
V: TRBV6-1
D: TRBD2
J: TRBJ2-1
DNA: TGTGCCAGCAGTCGCCCGGGACTAGCGGGAGAGAATGAGCAGTTCTTC
CDR3: CASSRPGLAGENEQFF

size: few
V: TRBV6-1
D: TRBD2
J: TRBJ2-4
DNA: TGTGCCAGCAGTGAGAAAAGACTAGCGGGAGATAAACTAGCCAAAAACATTCAGTACTTC
CDR3: CASSEKRLAGDKLAKNIQYF

size: few
V: TRBV12-3/TRBV12-4
D: .
J: TRBJ2-3
DNA: TGTGCCAGCATTACAGGGCATACGCAGTATTTT
CDR3: CASITGHTQYF

size: many
V: TRBV27
D: .
J: TRBJ2-1
DNA: TGTGCCAGCACCCGTAATCGGGTCGGAGGGCCAGTCTATGAGCAGTTCTTC
CDR3: CASTRNRVGGPVYEQFF

size: many
V: TRBV7-2
D: TRBD2
J: TRBJ2-7
DNA: TGTGCCAGCAGCTTTCCTAGCGGGAGGGCCTACGAGCAGTACTTC
CDR3: CASSFPSGRAYEQYF

size: .
V: TRBV5-6
D: .
J: TRBJ1-1
DNA: TGTGCCAGCAGCTTGCTTGGGACACCCAAAGGGAGGACTGAAGCTTTCTTT
CDR3: CASSLLGTPKGRTEAFF

size: many
V: TRBV28
D: .
J: TRBJ1-4
DNA: TGTGCCAGCAGTACGGACACGGTTGGGCTTTATGAGGGAACTAATGAAAAACTGTTTTTT
CDR3: CASSTDTVGLYEGTNEKLFF

size: few
V: TRBV20-1
D: .
J: TRBJ1-2
DNA: TGCAGTGCTTCCCGGACAAACTATGGCTACACCTTC
CDR3: CSASRTNYGYTF

size: many
V: TRBV6-2/TRBV6-3
D: .
J: TRBJ1-2
DNA: TGTGCCAGCAGAAAAAATTGGGGCTACACCTTC
CDR3: CASRKNWGYTF

size: many
V: TRBV10-3
D: .
J: TRBJ1-6
DNA: TGTGCCATCACCAAGGACAGCATCAGTTCACCCCTCCACTTT
CDR3: CAITKDSISSPLHF

size: many
V: TRBV11-2
D: TRBD2
J: TRBJ2-3
DNA: TGTGCCAGCAGCTGGGGGGGTGTAGCGGATACGCAGTATTTT
CDR3: CASSWGGVADTQYF

size: few
V: TRBV6-1
D: TRBD2
J: TRBJ2-2
DNA: TGTGCCAGCAGTTTGAGTCTAGCGGGATTGGCCGGGGAGCTGTTTTTT
CDR3: CASSLSLAGLAGELFF

size: few
V: TRBV18
D: .
J: TRBJ2-1
DNA: TGTGCCAGCTCACTAGGCACTTCAGAGTTCTTC
CDR3: CASSLGTSEFF

size: few
V: TRBV6-1
D: .
J: TRBJ2-5
DNA: TGTGCCAGCAGGCGACCGGAGAAAGAGACCCAGTACTTC
CDR3: CASRRPEKETQYF

size: .
V: TRBV20-1
D: TRBD2
J: TRBJ2-1
DNA: TGCAGTGCTGGGAGTCTAGCGGGTGGATATAACTCCTACAATGAGCAGTCCTTC
CDR3: CSAGSLAGGYNSYNEQSF

size: many
V: TRBV27
D: .
J: TRBJ2-3
DNA: TGTGCCAGCAGACTAGGGGCAGCTAGCACAGATACGCAGTATTTT
CDR3: CASRLGAASTDTQYF

size: .
V: TRBV7-3
D: .
J: TRBJ2-5
DNA: TGTGCCAGCAGCGCCGGGTCAACGGAGACCCAGTACTTC
CDR3: CASSAGSTETQYF

size: few
V: TRBV7-2
D: TRBD2
J: TRBJ2-2
DNA: TGTGCCAGCAGCTTGAGCGGGAGCGGCGGGGAGCTGTTTTTT
CDR3: CASSLSGSGGELFF

size: .
V: TRBV29-1
D: .
J: TRBJ2-3
DNA: TGCAGCGTTGGGGGGCTAGGGAACACAGATACGCAGTATTTT
CDR3: CSVGGLGNTDTQYF

size: few
V: TRBV24-1
D: TRBD2
J: TRBJ2-1
DNA: TGTGCCACCAGTGATAGGACGGGCGGGACTAGCGCCTTCAATGAGCAGTTCTTC
CDR3: CATSDRTGGTSAFNEQFF

size: few
V: TRBV5-5
D: .
J: TRBJ1-6
DNA: TGTGCCAGCAGCGCGACAGAGGCCGGCTATAATTCACCCCTCCACTTT
CDR3: CASSATEAGYNSPLHF

size: few
V: TRBV20-1
D: .
J: TRBJ1-2
DNA: TGCAGTGCTAGCAGCATCGGGTATGGCTATGGCTACACCTTC
CDR3: CSASSIGYGYGYTF

size: .
V: TRBV7-2
D: .
J: TRBJ2-1
DNA: TGTGCCAACAGTCGGGAAGAGGAGCAGTTCTTC
CDR3: CANSREEEQFF

size: .
V: TRBV15
D: TRBD2
J: TRBJ2-3
DNA: TGTGCCACCAGCAGAAAGAGCGGGAGGTTGGGAGATACGCAGTATTTT
CDR3: CATSRKSGRLGDTQYF

size: .
V: TRBV19
D: TRBD2
J: TRBJ2-1
DNA: TGTGCCAGTAGCCGTCCGCGGGCTAGCGGGAGGGCCAATGAGCGGTTCTTC
CDR3: CASSRPRASGRANERFF

size: .
V: TRBV12-5
D: TRBD2
J: TRBJ2-1
DNA: TGTGCTAGTGGTTTGGTACGCACCGGGCGGGGGAATGAGCAGTTCTTC
CDR3: CASGLVRTGRGNEQFF

size: many
V: TRBV12-3/TRBV12-4
D: TRBD1
J: TRBJ2-7
DNA: TGTGCCAGCAATAGAAGACAGGGAGACGAGCAGTACTTC
CDR3: CASNRRQGDEQYF

size: .
V: TRBV28
D: .
J: TRBJ1-3
DNA: TGTGCCAGCAGTTTTCCGTCTACTGGAAACACCATATATTTT
CDR3: CASSFPSTGNTIYF

size: few
V: TRBV4-3
D: .
J: TRBJ2-1
DNA: TGCGCCAGCAGCCAAGACGGCGGTAATTCCTACAATGAGCAGTTCTTC
CDR3: CASSQDGGNSYNEQFF

size: many
V: TRBV2
D: TRBD1
J: TRBJ2-7
DNA: TGTGCCAGCAGCACACAGGGGAACTACGAGCAGTACTTC
CDR3: CASSTQGNYEQYF

size: once
V: TRBV28
D: TRBD1
J: TRBJ2-1
DNA: TGTGCCAGCAGTTTATTCGACAGGGGTAGGAATGAGCAGTTCTTC
CDR3: CASSLFDRGRNEQFF

size: many
V: TRBV24-1
D: .
J: TRBJ1-5
DNA: TGTGCCACCAGTGATGCAGGGTCGTCGTTAAGCAATCAGCCCCAGCATTTT
CDR3: CATSDAGSSLSNQPQHF

size: many
V: TRBV12-3/TRBV12-4
D: TRBD1
J: TRBJ2-7
DNA: TGTGCCAGCACCAAGGGACAGGAAAACTCCTACGAGCAGTACTTC
CDR3: CASTKGQENSYEQYF

size: .
V: TRBV18
D: .
J: TRBJ1-5
DNA: TGTGCCAGCTCACCACCGGGGGGTCAGCCCCAGCATTTT
CDR3: CASSPPGGQPQHF

size: many
V: TRBV2
D: .
J: TRBJ2-2
DNA: TGTGCCAGCAGTGAGGGAGTAGCGAACACCGGGGAGCTGTTTTTT
CDR3: CASSEGVANTGELFF

size: many
V: TRBV20-1
D: .
J: TRBJ1-1
DNA: TGCAGTGCGGAAGACAGATTTATGAACACTGAAGCTTTCTTT
CDR3: CSAEDRFMNTEAFF

size: many
V: TRBV20-1
D: TRBD2
J: TRBJ2-7
DNA: TGCAGTGCTACCCCTACTAGCGGGGTCTACGAGCAGTACTTC
CDR3: CSATPTSGVYEQYF

size: many
V: TRBV14
D: .
J: TRBJ2-7
DNA: TGTGCCAGCAGCCAAGAAGGGTCCGTTAATTACTACGAGCAGTACTTC
CDR3: CASSQEGSVNYYEQYF

size: many
V: TRBV2
D: TRBD2
J: TRBJ2-1
DNA: TGTGCCAGCAGTCTAGCGGGAGGCCCAGTTGAGCAGTTCTTC
CDR3: CASSLAGGPVEQFF

size: many
V: TRBV7-9
D: TRBD2
J: TRBJ2-3
DNA: TGTGCCAGCAGCTTAATAAGGGACTACTCGTTCACAGATACGCAGTATTTT
CDR3: CASSLIRDYSFTDTQYF

size: few
V: TRBV14
D: .
J: TRBJ2-3
DNA: TGTGCCAGCAGCCCCTCTCTCGGGCGGAACGACACAGATACGCAGTATTTT
CDR3: CASSPSLGRNDTDTQYF

size: few
V: TRBV2
D: .
J: TRBJ1-6
DNA: TGTGCCAGCAGTGATTGGGCAAATCTTAGAGATTCACCCCTCCACTTT
CDR3: CASSDWANLRDSPLHF

size: many
V: TRBV7-2
D: TRBD2
J: TRBJ2-1
DNA: TGTGCCAGCAGAAAAACTAGCGGGAGTAGCTATGAGCAGTTCTTC
CDR3: CASRKTSGSSYEQFF

size: many
V: TRBV7-2
D: .
J: TRBJ2-5
DNA: TGTGCCAGCAGTCCCCAGAGACTAGGACAAGAGACCCAGTACTTC
CDR3: CASSPQRLGQETQYF

size: many
V: TRBV20-1
D: TRBD2
J: TRBJ2-5
DNA: TGCAGTGCCTCCCGGACTAGCGGAGAGACCCAGTACTTC
CDR3: CSASRTSGETQYF

size: many
V: TRBV3-1
D: TRBD2
J: TRBJ2-7
DNA: TGTGCCAGCAGCCGACAGACTAGCGGGAGGGCCAGCGAGCAGTACTTC
CDR3: CASSRQTSGRASEQYF

size: many
V: TRBV28
D: TRBD1
J: TRBJ1-2
DNA: TGTGCCAGCAGTTTATTGAGGGGGCGGGACTATGGCTACACCTTC
CDR3: CASSLLRGRDYGYTF

size: .
V: TRBV10-3
D: .
J: TRBJ1-3
DNA: TGTGCCATCAGTGAGTCTGCGGGAGTAAACACCATATATTTT
CDR3: CAISESAGVNTIYF

size: .
V: TRBV28
D: TRBD1
J: TRBJ2-7
DNA: TGTGCCAGCAATCCGACAGGGGCGCGGTCCTACGAGCAGTACTTC
CDR3: CASNPTGARSYEQYF

size: .
V: TRBV5-1
D: .
J: TRBJ2-7
DNA: TGCGCCAGCAGCTACGGGCAGGCCTACGAGCTGTACTTC
CDR3: CASSYGQAYELYF

size: many
V: TRBV30
D: .
J: TRBJ1-1
DNA: TGTGCCTGGAGTGGGGACACCAGATGGACTGAAGCTTTCTTT
CDR3: CAWSGDTRWTEAFF